This T cell receptor (beta chain) is drawn from a study of cytomegalovirus exposure and HLA in healthy donors. Study results and caveats: Segments of the TCR beta V type were, in most cases, productive about 87% or about 30% of the time in an earlier analysis. Rare TCR sequences predominated, though certain public TCRs were found in many donors.

PCR employed 60 Vbeta and 13 Jbeta primers. Repertoires were generated with immunoSEQ multiplex PCR, while TCRdb's copy carries only in-frame clones and drops some. The sample lists approximately 120,000 clones, roughly 71% seen once, with about 4% in the top ten. On this clone itself: Its antigen remains unknown.

The germline V gene encodes CDR1 SGHNT and CDR2 YYREEE (reference sequence). V was clipped by 5 bases and J by 0 bases; unmatched bases: 8. There are 16 residues in the CDR3. Sequences were obtained from PBMCs. The source of this sequence is a woman between 45 and 60 years old in good health and CMV-seropositive. This rearrangement joins TRBV5-4 to TRBJ1-3, with TRBD1 identical over 7 bases. The CDR3 is CASREGTEISGNTIYF. The CDR3 bases are TGTGCCAGCAGGGAAGGGACAGAGATCTCTGGAAACACCATATATTTT.